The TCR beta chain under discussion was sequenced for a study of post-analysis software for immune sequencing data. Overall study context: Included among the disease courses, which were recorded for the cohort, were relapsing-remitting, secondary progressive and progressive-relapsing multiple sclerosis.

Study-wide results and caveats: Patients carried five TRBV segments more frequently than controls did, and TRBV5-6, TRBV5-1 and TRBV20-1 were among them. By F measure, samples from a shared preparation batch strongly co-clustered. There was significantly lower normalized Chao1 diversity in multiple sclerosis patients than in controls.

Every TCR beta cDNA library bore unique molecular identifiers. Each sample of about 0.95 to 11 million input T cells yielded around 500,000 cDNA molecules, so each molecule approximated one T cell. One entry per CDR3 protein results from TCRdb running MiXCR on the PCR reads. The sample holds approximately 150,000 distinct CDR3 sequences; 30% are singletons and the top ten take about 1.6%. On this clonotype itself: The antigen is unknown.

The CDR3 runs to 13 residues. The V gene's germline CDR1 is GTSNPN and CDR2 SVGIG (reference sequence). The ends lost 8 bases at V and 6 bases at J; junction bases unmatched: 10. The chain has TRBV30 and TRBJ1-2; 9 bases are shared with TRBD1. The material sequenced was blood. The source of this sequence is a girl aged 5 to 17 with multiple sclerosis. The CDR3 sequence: CAIPQGASNGYTF. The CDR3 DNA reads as TGTGCCATCCCACAGGGGGCAAGTAATGGCTACACCTTC. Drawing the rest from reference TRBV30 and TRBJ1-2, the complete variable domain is SQTIHQWPATLVQPVGSPLSLECTVEGTSNPNLYWYRQAAGRGLQLLFYSVGIGQISSEVPQNLSASRPQDRQFILSSKKLLLSDSGFYLCAIPQGASNGYTFGSGTRLTVV.